Sequencing of this T cell receptor beta chain was carried out in a study of PD-1 blockade in classical Hodgkin lymphoma. The time point was: cycle 4 day 1 (C4D1), after around six weeks of nivolumab. In every patient, relapse followed autologous stem cell transplantation, while exposure to brentuximab vedotin differed. Thawed PBMCs underwent magnetic negative selection to yield purified CD4+ T cells. Trimming removed 1 base at V and 6 bases at J, with 12 bases between. Germline V gene lookup returns CDR1 LNHDA and CDR2 SQIVND (reference sequence). This CDR3 region has 15 residues. The protocol was immunoSEQ multiplex PCR, while the TCRdb copy is restricted to in-frame clones and leaves out a portion. This table holds 31,000 or so clones, about 80% found once.

The receptor's source is a human donor with classical Hodgkin lymphoma. The specimen comprised CD4+ T cells from blood, sampled before the fourth cycle of nivolumab. The genes are TRBV19 and TRBJ2-2; the D gene is possibly TRBD2 (6 bases). DNA for the CDR3: TGTGCCAGTAGTATAGTCGCCAGGGAGGCCGGGGAGCTGTTTTTT. Its translation is CASSIVAREAGELFF.